Listed below are T cell receptor beta chains from one sample, sequenced in a study of siplizumab effects on memory and regulatory T cells. Generated by immunoSEQ multiplex PCR, the TCRdb table keeps only in-frame clones and is missing some. The table lists approximately 110,000 clones, roughly nine tenths of them singletons. Sequencing input: Tregs sorted from blood. Source of these receptors: a human donor in good health. Each CDR3 is given with its conserved first and last residue. The D gene is left open where the match is weak. Clone sizes are given selectively: once, few, many, or a class where the clone is expanded.

d_call	clone_size	v_call	j_call	cdr3_nt	cdr3_aa
TRBD1	NA	TRBV4-1	TRBJ1-2	TGCGCCAGCAGCCCGGACAGGGGGAACTATGGCTACACCTTC	CASSPDRGNYGYTF
TRBD1	NA	TRBV5-4	TRBJ2-6	TGTGCCAGCAGCTTGGTACAGGGGGCTGGGGCCAACGTCCTGACTTTC	CASSLVQGAGANVLTF
NA	NA	TRBV9	TRBJ2-3	TGTGCCAGCAGCGCTAGCACAGATACGCAGTATTTT	CASSASTDTQYF
TRBD1	NA	TRBV6-5	TRBJ1-2	TGTGCCAGCAGCCAAAGACAGGGAAATGGCTACACCTTC	CASSQRQGNGYTF
TRBD1	NA	TRBV27	TRBJ2-3	TGTGCCAGCAGTTTAAATGGCAGGGGGCTTAGGTTAGCAGATACGCAGTATTTT	CASSLNGRGLRLADTQYF
NA	once	TRBV2	TRBJ2-7	TGTGCCAGCAGTCAACTATACGAGCAGTACTTC	CASSQLYEQYF
NA	few	TRBV9	TRBJ1-5	TGTGCCAGCAGCGCGAGCATGGGGCAGCCCCAGCATTTT	CASSASMGQPQHF
NA	once	TRBV28	TRBJ2-1	TGTGCCAGCAGTACCCAGAATTGGCAGTTCTTC	CASSTQNWQFF
TRBD2	NA	TRBV5-1	TRBJ2-5	TGCGCCAGCAGCAACTGGGGGGCTAGCGGGACGAAAGAGACCCAGTACTTC	CASSNWGASGTKETQYF
TRBD2	NA	TRBV6-6	TRBJ2-1	TGTGCCAGCAGTTACCCCCGAGCGGGAGGGGCGAGTGAGCAGTTCTTC	CASSYPRAGGASEQFF
NA	NA	TRBV6-1	TRBJ2-3	TGTGCCTCAGCAAGGTTGCAATTGAGCACAGATACGCAGTATTTT	CASARLQLSTDTQYF
TRBD1	NA	TRBV6-1	TRBJ1-6	TGTGCCAGCAGAGCAGCGGGACAGTATAATTCACCCCTCCACTTT	CASRAAGQYNSPLHF
NA	NA	TRBV5-5	TRBJ2-5	TGTGCCAGCAGCGAGTGGCCTATTCAAGAGACCCAGTACTTC	CASSEWPIQETQYF
TRBD1	NA	TRBV10-3	TRBJ2-2	TGTGCCATCAGTGGGGGGACAGGGGGAACCGGGGAGCTGTTTTTT	CAISGGTGGTGELFF
NA	NA	TRBV29-1	TRBJ1-1	TGCAGCGTTGCGACAAGCATGAACACTGAAGCTTTCTTT	CSVATSMNTEAFF
NA	NA	TRBV25-1	TRBJ2-7	TGTGCCAGCAGTGGGGGGGGACAGGTCATCGACTTC	CASSGGGQVIDF
NA	NA	TRBV19	TRBJ2-3	TGTGCCAGTCGGAGGACGGGGTTACGAGATACGCAGTATTTT	CASRRTGLRDTQYF
NA	NA	TRBV2	TRBJ2-7	TGTGCCAGCAGTGCGCAGGGCCACTACGAGCAGTACTTC	CASSAQGHYEQYF
NA	once	TRBV11-3	TRBJ2-4	TGTGCCAGCAGCGGAGGGAAAGGCAAAAACATTCAGTACTTC	CASSGGKGKNIQYF
TRBD1	once	TRBV5-1	TRBJ2-3	TGCGCCAGCAGCCAGGGACAGCTCACAGATACGCAGTATTTT	CASSQGQLTDTQYF
TRBD2	once	TRBV18	TRBJ2-3	TGTGCCAGCTCCCTAGCGGGAGCGAGGACAGATACGCAGTATTTT	CASSLAGARTDTQYF
NA	few	TRBV21-1	TRBJ1-6	TGTGCCAGCTTCGGGGGGGCTTCACCCCTCCACTTT	CASFGGASPLHF
NA	NA	TRBV10-3	TRBJ2-7	TGTGCCATCAGTGTTTGGGGAACCTACGAGCAGTACTTC	CAISVWGTYEQYF
NA	NA	TRBV5-4	TRBJ2-2	TGTGCCAGCAGGAAGGGTGGGGCGGACACCGGGGAGCTGTTTTTT	CASRKGGADTGELFF
NA	NA	TRBV7-2	TRBJ2-1	TGTGCCAGCAGCCGTGACCCGGGGAATGAGCAGTTCTTC	CASSRDPGNEQFF
NA	NA	TRBV7-9	TRBJ2-2	TGTGCCAGCAGCTTAGTGGTAGGGAACACCGGGGAGCTGTTTTTT	CASSLVVGNTGELFF
NA	NA	TRBV9	TRBJ2-7	TGTGCCAGCAGCGTAGGAGGGTCGGAGCAGTACTTC	CASSVGGSEQYF
NA	once	TRBV23-1	TRBJ1-5	TGCGCCAGCAGTCATGTTGACCCCCAGCAGTCAACAGGATTTAGCAATCAGCCCCAGCATTTT	CASSHVDPQQSTGFSNQPQHF
TRBD1	few	TRBV2	TRBJ1-6	TGTGCCAGCAGTGAAGGGCCGGGACAGACGCTCCACTTT	CASSEGPGQTLHF
NA	NA	TRBV27	TRBJ2-2	TGTGCCAGCAGTTTATGGGGCGGGGCCATGGGCGGGGAGCTGTTTTTT	CASSLWGGAMGGELFF
TRBD2	once	TRBV5-6	TRBJ2-1	TGTGCCAGCAGGATGAGGGGCGGGGGGTACGTTGAGCAGTTCTTC	CASRMRGGGYVEQFF
NA	NA	TRBV6-5	TRBJ1-1	TGTGCCAGCAGTTTCACTCCCAGTCCCACTGAAGCTTTCTTT	CASSFTPSPTEAFF
NA	NA	TRBV5-1	TRBJ2-7	TGCGCCAGCAGCTTGGGGCGGGGATACTCCTACGAGCAGTACTTC	CASSLGRGYSYEQYF
TRBD1	once	TRBV5-5	TRBJ1-5	TGTGCCAGCAGCCCGAAACAGGGGGAGGGCAATCAGCCCCAGCATTTT	CASSPKQGEGNQPQHF
NA	NA	TRBV27	TRBJ1-4	TGTGCCAGCAGCGGGGGGGGGTTCGAAAAACTGTTTTTT	CASSGGGFEKLFF
NA	NA	TRBV18	TRBJ2-7	TGTGCCAGCTCACCGTTGCTCGGCGGTCAGTACTTC	CASSPLLGGQYF
NA	few	TRBV25-1	TRBJ1-1	TGTGCCAGTACCCCATCCATAAACACTGAAGCTTTCTTT	CASTPSINTEAFF
NA	once	TRBV5-1	TRBJ2-7	TGCGCCAGCAGCTTAACTGACTACGAGCAGTACTTC	CASSLTDYEQYF
NA	NA	TRBV18	TRBJ2-7	TGTGCCAGCTCACCACTTGGAACAGCGGGTTCCTACGAGCAGTACTTC	CASSPLGTAGSYEQYF
NA	NA	TRBV19	TRBJ1-1	TGTGCCAGTGGCCCTTCCGCGGGGAGCGGTGGCTATGAAGCTTTCTTT	CASGPSAGSGGYEAFF
NA	NA	TRBV2	TRBJ1-5	TGTGCCAGCAGTATACTCGGGAATCAGCCCCAGCATTTT	CASSILGNQPQHF
NA	once	TRBV6-5	TRBJ2-7	TGTGCCAGCAGAAGGGGTTCAGGGATCTACGAGCAGTACTTC	CASRRGSGIYEQYF
NA	once	TRBV5-1	TRBJ1-1	TGCGCCAGCAGCTTGATGGTCGGCACTGAAGCTTTCTTT	CASSLMVGTEAFF
TRBD1	NA	TRBV7-9	TRBJ1-1	TGTGCCAGCAGACCCGGGACAGTTCTTATGAACACTGAAGCTTTCTTT	CASRPGTVLMNTEAFF
NA	NA	TRBV9	TRBJ2-1	TGTGCCAGCAGCACGGGACGCTCGACGCGGGACAATGAGCAGTTCTTC	CASSTGRSTRDNEQFF
NA	once	TRBV12-5	TRBJ1-2	TGTGCTAGTGCTAGCGCGTGGGCGGGTGGCTACACCTTC	CASASAWAGGYTF
NA	NA	TRBV9	TRBJ2-5	TGTGCCAGCAGCGTAGAAGACGGAGGCATGGAGACCCAGTACTTC	CASSVEDGGMETQYF
TRBD1	NA	TRBV11-2	TRBJ2-7	TGTGCCAGCAGCCGACAGGGCTACGAGCAGTACTTC	CASSRQGYEQYF
TRBD1	NA	TRBV5-1	TRBJ2-5	TGCGCCAGCAGCTTGGGTGGGACAGGGTTCCAAGAGACCCAGTACTTC	CASSLGGTGFQETQYF
NA	NA	TRBV7-8	TRBJ2-7	TGTGCCAGCAGCTTACAGGGGATTCCAAACGAGCAGTACTTC	CASSLQGIPNEQYF